This TCR beta chain originates from a study of tumor-infiltrating lymphocytes in primary liver carcinoma. From 500 ng of total RNA, TCR beta-specific cDNA was reverse-transcribed using a constant-region primer. It was through three nested multiplex PCR rounds of slightly modified ARM-PCR that TCR beta libraries arose. The first two PCR rounds used TRBV1-TRBV30 forward primers with a C-beta reverse primer, nine to eleven cycles each. TCRdb re-called the multiplex PCR reads through MiXCR, storing one row per CDR3 protein. Among a few hundred thousand distinct CDR3 sequences, roughly 60% were seen once, and the ten largest hold about a sixth. Alongside blood RNA obtained from unsorted whole blood, germline DNA was also extracted. From germline, CDR1 is MNHEY and CDR2 SVGAGI. This CDR3 has 11 amino acids. With 8 bases removed from V and 1 base from J, the gap between germline ends came to 5 bases.

The sequenced material came from peripheral blood. V gene TRBV6-5 combines with J gene TRBJ1-2, with D unclear. The clonotype was recovered from a woman in her twenties or thirties with primary liver carcinoma and hepatitis B virus infection. The CDR3 nucleotides read TGTGCCAGCGGTAATAACTATGGCTACACCTTC. Residues: CASGNNYGYTF.